This T cell receptor beta chain comes out of a study of blood T cell repertoires in COVID-19. Whole-study context: There were acute and convalescent COVID-19 samples, and they came from the United States, Italy and Spain. From T cells, B-cell-depleted T cells, or PBMCs came the material, which was cDNA or gDNA.

Original methodology: The authors estimated nucleated cell counts from reference gene primer amplification. The protocol was immunoSEQ multiplex PCR, while the TCRdb copy is restricted to in-frame clones and leaves out a portion. That table gives V, J and clone size, and the DNA gave D and trimming. The profile shows approximately 200,000 clones, approximately 83% of them singletons. Germline lookup yields CDR1 MDHEN and CDR2 SYDVKM. This CDR3 is 20 amino acids long. V gave up 7 bases and J gave up 4 bases; unmatched junction bases: 21. The receptor comes from a man aged 60 to 75 with acute or convalescent COVID-19. Sequencing was carried out using peripheral blood. This chain connects TRBV28 to TRBJ2-6, with 8 bases aligning to TRBD1. CDR3 nucleotide sequence: TGTGCCAGCACCATCAGACTGGGGGGACAGGCCCCCCGGGGGGCCAACGTCCTGACTTTC. Protein sequence: CASTIRLGGQAPRGANVLTF.